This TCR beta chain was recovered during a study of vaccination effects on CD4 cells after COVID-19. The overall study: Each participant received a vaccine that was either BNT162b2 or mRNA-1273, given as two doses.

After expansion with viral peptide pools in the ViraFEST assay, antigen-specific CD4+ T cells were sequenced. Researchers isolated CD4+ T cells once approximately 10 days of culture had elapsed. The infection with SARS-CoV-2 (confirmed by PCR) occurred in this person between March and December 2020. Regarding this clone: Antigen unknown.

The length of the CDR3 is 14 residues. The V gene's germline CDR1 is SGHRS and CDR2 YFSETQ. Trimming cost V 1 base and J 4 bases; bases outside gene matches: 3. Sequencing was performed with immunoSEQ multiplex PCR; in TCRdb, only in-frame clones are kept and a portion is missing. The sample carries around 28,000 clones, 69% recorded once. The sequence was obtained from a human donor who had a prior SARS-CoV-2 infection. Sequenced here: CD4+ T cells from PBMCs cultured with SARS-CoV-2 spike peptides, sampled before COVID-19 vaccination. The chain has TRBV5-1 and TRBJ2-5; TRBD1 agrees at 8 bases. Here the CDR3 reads CASSLIQGGETQYF. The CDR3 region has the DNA TGCGCCAGCAGCTTGATACAGGGGGGAGAGACCCAGTACTTC.